This TCR beta chain was profiled in a study of control samples from healthy donors and cancer patients (dated by TCRdb to about 2020). Of note for this clone: There is no known antigen for this receptor. The record has no base qualities; no much larger clone is one base away.

The germline V gene yields MGHDK for CDR1 and SYGVNS for CDR2. V gives up 6 bases and J gives up 2 bases, and the segment between their germline ends measures 11 bases. Including the terminal cysteine and phenylalanine, the CDR3 comprises 13 residues. Only CDR3 DNA is held: 39 bases, read in frame from base 1. The library came from the immunoSEQ multiplex PCR assay. The table comes from immuneACCESS by way of TCRdb, which keeps in-frame sequences with V and J called. Part of the clones is missing from these tables; in studies checked, under half for an unresolved V gene and the rest for unknown reasons. This sample has about 83,000 clones in its table, and roughly 91% of those were observed once. The ten largest clones represent roughly 14% of the sample.

The chain links TRBV25-1 with TRBJ2-7; no D gene call is confident. This clonotype was sampled from a man aged 25-40 years in good health. Sequencing was done on a sample of blood. DNA sequence: TGTGCCAGCAGGGGATCGCTACCCTACGAGCAGTACTTC. Its protein reads: CASRGSLPYEQYF.